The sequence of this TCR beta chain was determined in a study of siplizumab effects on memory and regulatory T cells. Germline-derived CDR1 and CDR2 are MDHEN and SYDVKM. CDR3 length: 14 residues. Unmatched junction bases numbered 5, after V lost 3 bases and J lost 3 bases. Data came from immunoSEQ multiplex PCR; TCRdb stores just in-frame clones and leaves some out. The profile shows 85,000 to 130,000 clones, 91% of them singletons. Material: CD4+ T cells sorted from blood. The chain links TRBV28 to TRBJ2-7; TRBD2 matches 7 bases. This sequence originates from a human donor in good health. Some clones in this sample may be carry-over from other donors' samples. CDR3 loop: CASSLGGASYEQYF. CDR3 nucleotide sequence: TGTGCCAGCAGTTTGGGAGGGGCAAGCTACGAGCAGTACTTC.